The clone carrying this T cell receptor beta chain showed up just once. What it recognizes is unknown. The CDR3 contains 14 residues. Germline V CDR1 and CDR2: SNHLY, FYNNEI. Trimming removed 2 bases at V and 1 base at J, with 8 bases between. The sample belongs to a study of T cell responses to AZD1222 COVID-19 vaccine. Whole-study results and caveats: Every sample of the repertoires postdated the peak T cell response. The study reported that nearly half of spike-specific TCRs target unmutated variant regions. With two AZD1222 doses given, Spike-specific TCR breadth and depth both rose. Clonal diversity may have been underestimated in mostly white British donors.

The repertoire was sequenced with immunoSEQ multiplex PCR; TCRdb's copy has only in-frame clones and lacks some. This table holds more than 95,000 clones, about 89% found once. The sample consisted of peripheral blood, taken on day 0 of AZD1222 vaccination. This receptor was taken from an adult in good health. The rearrangement uses TRBV2 and TRBJ2-5; D remains unclear. CDR3 residues: CASSENRAQETQYF. CDR3 nucleotides: TGTGCCAGCAGTGAAAACCGGGCCCAAGAGACCCAGTACTTC.